The text below deals with one T cell receptor (beta chain). Its antigen remains unidentified. This record comes from a study of cytomegalovirus exposure and HLA in healthy donors. The CDR3 runs to 15 residues. Germline lookup yields CDR1 MNHEY and CDR2 SMNVEV (reference sequence). V dropped 5 bases and J dropped 0 bases, with 10 bases sitting between them. Amplification used 60 Vbeta primers and 13 Jbeta primers. The data were produced by immunoSEQ multiplex PCR, yet TCRdb's version contains in-frame clones alone and is incomplete. The sample lists roughly 100,000 clones; around 77% were seen once. Study observations and caveats: Approximately 160 TCR beta chains were listed as cytomegalovirus-associated. Being productive about 87% or about 30% of the time was typical of most TCR beta V segments in an earlier analysis. Among immune exposure information, only CMV serostatus was available. Later analysis showed most CMV-associated TCR beta chains appearing HLA-restricted.

The sequenced sample consisted of PBMCs. The clonotype comes from a woman in her thirties or forties in good health and CMV-seropositive. The rearrangement joins TRBV27 to TRBJ1-4; D call uncertain. The DNA of the CDR3 is TGTGCCAGCAGTCTGTCCAGTGCAACTAATGAAAAACTGTTTTTT. Translated: CASSLSSATNEKLFF.